This T cell receptor (beta chain) was observed in a study of cytomegalovirus exposure and HLA in healthy donors. The study, taken as a whole, reports: V- and J-gene trimming in TCR beta was tied to a missense DCLRE1C variant by an analysis performed later. Versus the approximately 670-donor mean, an Asian-associated ancestry cluster reportedly showed fewer N-insertions in a later analysis. Later, an analysis found that common viral pathogens appeared to be linked with several of the most significant clusters.

Germline lookup yields CDR1 LNHDA and CDR2 SQIVND (reference sequence). V was clipped by 3 bases and J by 3 bases, with 18 bases between them. This CDR3 contains 16 residues. Note on this clone: The antigen remains unidentified.

The PCR ran on 60 Vbeta and 13 Jbeta primers. Data came from immunoSEQ multiplex PCR; TCRdb stores just in-frame clones and leaves some out. The table lists 180,000 or so clones, approximately 80% of them singletons, with approximately 0.8% in the top ten. Donors consisted of healthy bone marrow donors. The sequence derives from a woman between 18 and 29 years old in good health and CMV-seronegative. The chain is built from TRBV19 and TRBJ2-7; D may be TRBD1 (5 bases). Source material: PBMCs. This CDR3 reads CASSMVGGREGYEQYF. CDR3 nucleotides: TGTGCCAGTAGTATGGTGGGTGGCAGGGAAGGCTACGAGCAGTACTTC.